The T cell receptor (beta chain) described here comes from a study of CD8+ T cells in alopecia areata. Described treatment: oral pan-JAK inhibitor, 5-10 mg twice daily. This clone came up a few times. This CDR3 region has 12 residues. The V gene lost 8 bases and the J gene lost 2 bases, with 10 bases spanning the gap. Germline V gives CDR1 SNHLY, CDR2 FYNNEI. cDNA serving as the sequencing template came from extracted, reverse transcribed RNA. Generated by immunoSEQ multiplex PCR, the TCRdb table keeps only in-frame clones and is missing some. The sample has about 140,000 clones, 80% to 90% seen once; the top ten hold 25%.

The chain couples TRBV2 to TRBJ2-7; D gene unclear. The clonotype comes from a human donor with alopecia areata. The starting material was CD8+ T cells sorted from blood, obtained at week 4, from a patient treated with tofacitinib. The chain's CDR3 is CASGVRTYEQYF. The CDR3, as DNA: TGTGCCAGCGGGGTGAGAACCTACGAGCAGTACTTC. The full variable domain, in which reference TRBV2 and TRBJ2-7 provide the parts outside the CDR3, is EPEVTQTPSHQVTQMGQEVILRCVPISNHLYFYWYRQILGQKVEFLVSFYNNEISEKSEIFDDQFSVERPDGSNFTLKIRSTKLEDSAMYFCASGVRTYEQYFGPGTRLTVT.